This entry is about one TCR beta chain. This CDR3 contains 15 residues. Per the germline V gene, CDR1 is MNHEY and CDR2 is SVGEGT. V was cut by 5 bases and J by 1 base, with 12 bases left in between. For the second PCR, which ran for about 7 to 11 cycles, a sample-barcoded 5' primer and a J-beta primer mix were used. Each CDR3 protein is one row after TCRdb ran MiXCR on the 5' RACE reads. Here the sample spans around 1.5 million distinct CDR3 sequences, approximately 38% being singletons. This record belongs to a study of blood T cells in healthy people across ages. Sample: blood. This sequence was found in a woman younger than 35 in good health. This chain connects TRBV6-2 or TRBV6-3 to TRBJ2-1, with D tentatively TRBD2 (6 bases). The CDR3 region is CASSPASVSYNEQFF. The CDR3 DNA reads TGTGCCAGCAGTCCGGCTAGCGTGTCCTACAATGAGCAGTTCTTC.